The present T cell receptor (beta chain) was sequenced within a study of shared clonotypes between healthy human individuals. Study donors comprised healthy, HIV-negative adults devoid of recent acute infection or vaccination. Donors, without exception, were Caucasian adults residing in Nashville, Tennessee. Clones were read by immunoSEQ multiplex PCR, and TCRdb kept only the in-frame ones, dropping some. This table has 2 million or so clones, 85% to 95% appearing once. Study conclusions and caveats: The study drew on few donors, limiting represented genetic and exposure-history diversity. Against clonotypes common to all four donors, non-shared ones had lower generation probabilities.

Details on this clone: The antigen remains unidentified.

This receptor was identified in a young man in good health. Specimen: naive CD4+ T cells sorted from blood. As for subset: CD45RA+ positively selected.

CDR3 sequence (DNA): TGCGCCAGCAGCTTGGAGGTAGCGGGAACCGGGGAGCTGTTTTTT. Amino acids: CASSLEVAGTGELFF. The chain has TRBV5-1 and TRBJ2-2; 8 nucleotides align to TRBD2. Per the germline V gene, CDR1 is SGHRS and CDR2 is YFSETQ. V was pared by 0 bases and J by 5 bases, with 3 bases of the junction left unmatched. This CDR3 is built from 15 residues.